This TCR beta chain appears in the sequencing data of a study of OX40 agonist ivuxolimab in advanced cancers. Study context: One patient with hepatocellular carcinoma and two with cutaneous melanoma, three in all, had partial responses.

V gave up 6 bases and J gave up 2 bases; unmatched junction bases: 4. In germline, CDR1 is MNHEY, CDR2 SVGAGI. CDR3 length: 15 amino acids. Study-wide findings and caveats: CD4+ and CD8+ T cells in blood underwent clonal expansion by week 6 at 0.1 to 3.0 mg/kg. Fewer expanded clones were found on average in CD4+ than in CD8+ T cells.

For this clone: Its antigen remains unidentified.

TCRdb's table, derived via immunoSEQ multiplex PCR, lists solely in-frame clones and lacks some. The sample gives over 85,000 clones, 80% to 90% of which show up once; roughly 1.1% is in the top ten. Sequenced here: CD4+ or CD8+ T cells sorted from blood, sampled in a trial of the OX40 agonist ivuxolimab. The chain recombines TRBV6-5 with TRBJ2-1; 10 nucleotides line up with TRBD2. This TCR derives from an adult with an advanced solid tumor such as melanoma, head and neck, liver or kidney cancer. The CDR3 DNA is TGTGCCAGCAGACCTAGCGGGGGTACCTACAATGAGCAGTTCTTC. This translates into CASRPSGGTYNEQFF.